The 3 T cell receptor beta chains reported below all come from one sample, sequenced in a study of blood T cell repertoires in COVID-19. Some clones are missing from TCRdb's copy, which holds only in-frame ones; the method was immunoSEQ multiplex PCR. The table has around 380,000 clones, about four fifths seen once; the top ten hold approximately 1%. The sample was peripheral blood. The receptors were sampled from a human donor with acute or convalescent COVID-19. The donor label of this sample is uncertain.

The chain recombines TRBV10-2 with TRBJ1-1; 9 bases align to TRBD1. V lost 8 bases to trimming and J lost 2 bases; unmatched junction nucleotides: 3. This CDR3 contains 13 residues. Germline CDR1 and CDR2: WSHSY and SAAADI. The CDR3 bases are TGCGCCAGCTTGGACAGGGGCAACACTGAAGCTTTCTTT. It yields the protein CASLDRGNTEAFF.

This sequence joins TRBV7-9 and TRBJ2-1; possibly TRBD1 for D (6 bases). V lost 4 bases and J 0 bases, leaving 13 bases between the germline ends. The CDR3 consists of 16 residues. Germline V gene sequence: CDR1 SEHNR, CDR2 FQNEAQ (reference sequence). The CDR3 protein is CASSSGQTYSYNEQFF. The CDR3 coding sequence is TGTGCCAGCAGCTCCGGACAGACCTACTCCTACAATGAGCAGTTCTTC. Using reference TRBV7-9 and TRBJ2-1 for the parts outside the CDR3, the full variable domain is DTGVSQNPRHKITKRGQNVTFRCDPISEHNRLYWYRQTLGQGPEFLTYFQNEAQLEKSRLLSDRFSAERPKGSFSTLEIQRTEQGDSAMYLCASSSGQTYSYNEQFFGPGTRLTVL.

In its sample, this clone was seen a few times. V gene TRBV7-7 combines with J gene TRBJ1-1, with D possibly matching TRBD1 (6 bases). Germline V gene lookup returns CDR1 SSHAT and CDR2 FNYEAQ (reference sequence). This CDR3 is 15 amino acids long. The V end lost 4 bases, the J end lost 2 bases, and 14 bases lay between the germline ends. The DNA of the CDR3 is TGTGCCAGCAGCTCCAACAGGGAAAAAAACACTGAAGCTTTCTTT. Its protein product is CASSSNREKNTEAFF.